These 23 T cell receptor beta chains came from one sample sequenced in a study of T cell responses to AZD1222 COVID-19 vaccine (dated by TCRdb to the early 2020s). Libraries came from the immunoSEQ multiplex PCR assay. TCRdb retrieved this table from immuneACCESS and kept in-frame rearrangements only. Not all clones are present; in checked studies, unresolved V genes account for under half, and no reason is known for the remainder. This sample has about 150,000 clones in its table, and less than 95% of those were observed once. The ten largest clones capture roughly 1.3% of the sample. What this sample's time point label stands for: baseline before first vaccination. The sequencing used peripheral blood, collected on day 0 of AZD1222 vaccination. The receptors derive from an adult in good health.

This clone is a singleton in its sample. V is TRBV7-7 and J is TRBJ2-1, with 13 bases matching TRBD2. J gave up 8 bases and V 1 base, and 2 bases lay outside the gene matches. Germline loops: CDR1 SSHAT, CDR2 FNYEAQ (reference sequence). The CDR3 runs 15 residues. CDR3 nucleotide sequence: TGTGCCAGCAGCTTAGGACTAGCGGGGGGATATGAGCAGTTCTTC. Amino acids: CASSLGLAGGYEQFF.

V gene TRBV19 combines with J gene TRBJ1-1; no definite D call. Trimming cost V 5 bases and J 9 bases, with 10 bases left between them. The CDR3 covers 11 residues. Germline CDR1 reads LNHDA; CDR2 reads SQIVND (reference sequence). CDR3 in amino acids: CASSALTKAFF. The DNA of the CDR3 is TGTGCCAGTAGTGCCCTCACAAAAGCTTTCTTT.

The rearrangement uses TRBV11-2 and TRBJ1-5; no firm D call. The V gene's germline CDR1 is SGHAT and CDR2 FQNNGV. CDR3 length: 17 residues. Trimming took 5 bases from V and 0 from J, leaving 17 bases between them. The CDR3: CASSPDNVVYSNQPQHF. CDR3 bases: TGTGCCAGCAGCCCAGATAACGTGGTATATAGCAATCAGCCCCAGCATTTT.

This clone was picked up one time. The CDR3 loop reads CASSQLQQGGTDTQYF. DNA for the CDR3: TGCGCCAGCAGCCAACTTCAACAGGGCGGGACAGATACGCAGTATTTT. This chain links TRBV4-1 with TRBJ2-3; tentative D call: TRBD1 (6 bases). This CDR3 contains 16 residues. The germline CDR1 and CDR2 sequences are MGHRA and YSYEKL. The V end lost 2 bases, the J end lost 3 bases, and 15 bases lay between the germline ends.

The chain recombines TRBV6-7 with TRBJ1-2; D not certain. TRBV6-7 is designated an ORF whose function remains uncertain. This CDR3 has 13 residues. The V end was cut by 5 bases, the J end by 4 bases, with 11 bases between. In DNA, the CDR3 is TGTGCCAGCAGTCGTGACAAGAGCTATGGCTACACCTTC. It encodes CASSRDKSYGYTF.

The chain links TRBV6-5 to TRBJ2-3, with 8 nucleotides matching TRBD1. Germline values: CDR1 MNHEY, CDR2 SVGAGI. CDR3 size: 16 residues. V lost 0 bases, J lost 7 bases, and 9 bases stayed unmatched. CDR3 loop: CASSYSRQGYLNTQYF. The CDR3 coding sequence is TGTGCCAGCAGTTACTCGCGACAGGGGTATTTAAATACGCAGTATTTT.

The chain recombines TRBV10-3 with TRBJ1-1; maybe TRBD1 (5 bases). Germline V gene lookup returns CDR1 ENHRY and CDR2 SYGVKD. V was clipped by 6 bases and J by 6 bases, with 11 bases between them. CDR3 length: 12 residues. CDR3 amino acids: CAISEGRSEAFF. The CDR3 nucleotides read TGTGCCATCAGCGAGGGGAGGTCTGAAGCTTTCTTT.

The CDR3 spells CASTTAGSSGNTIYF. The CDR3 DNA is TGTGCCAGCACCACAGCAGGTAGCTCTGGAAACACCATATATTTT. The V call is TRBV28, the J call TRBJ1-3; D ambiguous. V lost 7 bases and J 0 bases, leaving 13 bases between the germline ends. This CDR3 has 15 residues. Germline CDR1 is MDHEN and CDR2 is SYDVKM. The whole variable domain, remainder taken from reference TRBV28 and TRBJ1-3, is DVKVTQSSRYLVKRTGEKVFLECVQDMDHENMFWYRQDPGLGLRLIYFSYDVKMKEKGDIPEGYSVSREKKERFSLILESASTNQTSMYLCASTTAGSSGNTIYFGEGSWLTVV.

The V call is TRBV6-5, the J call TRBJ1-1; 8 bases agree with TRBD1. CDR1 MNHEY and CDR2 SVGAGI come from the germline V gene. V shed 6 bases, J shed 5 bases, and the junction held 5 bases outside the gene matches. CDR3 length equals 13 residues. DNA for the CDR3: TGTGCCAGCAGATTACAGGGGGAAACTGAAGCTTTCTTT. Translating it yields CASRLQGETEAFF.

The rearrangement joins TRBV4-3 to TRBJ1-2; the D gene is possibly TRBD1 (6 bases). The CDR3 is 15 residues long. Trimming removed 4 bases at V and 0 bases at J, with 12 bases between. The germline gives CDR1 LGHNA, CDR2 YSLEER. The CDR3 spells CASSPGAVTNYGYTF. The CDR3 nucleotides read TGCGCCAGCAGCCCGGGGGCAGTAACTAACTATGGCTACACCTTC.

The chain recombines TRBV5-1 with TRBJ2-6, with D hard to call. V lost 4 bases and J 0 bases, leaving 8 bases between the germline ends. CDR3 length: 15 amino acids. Germline CDR1 reads SGHRS; CDR2 reads YFSETQ. Here the CDR3 reads CASSPPSSGANVLTF. The CDR3, as DNA: TGCGCCAGCAGCCCGCCGAGCTCTGGGGCCAACGTCCTGACTTTC.

J is TRBJ1-2 and V is TRBV3-1 (or the pseudogene TRBV3-2); 8 bases are shared with TRBD1. The V gene end was trimmed by 2 bases and the J gene end by 3 bases; junction bases not matched to a gene: 14. The CDR3 sequence is 18 residues long. Germline lookup yields CDR1 LGHDT and CDR2 YNNKEL (reference sequence). The CDR3 reads CASSQRRVGTGGYYGYTF. In DNA form, the CDR3 reads TGTGCCAGCAGCCAAAGGAGGGTAGGGACAGGTGGTTACTATGGCTACACCTTC.

V and J are TRBV2 and TRBJ1-4, with a possible D match to TRBD1 (6 bases). Trimming removed 7 bases at V and 4 bases at J, with 13 bases between. Germline CDR1 SNHLY, CDR2 FYNNEI. The CDR3 sequence is 14 residues long. CDR3 nucleotides: TGTGCCAGCATAACAGGGAGCGGTAATGAAAAACTGTTTTTT. It codes for CASITGSGNEKLFF.

The chain is built from TRBV29-1 and TRBJ1-3; D not certain. Germline values: CDR1 SQVTM, CDR2 ANQGSEA. The CDR3 loop spans 11 amino acids. V lost 3 bases and J lost 7, with 7 bases in between. The CDR3 region is CSVEMGNTIYF. CDR3 nucleotides: TGCAGCGTTGAGATGGGCAACACCATATATTTT. Complete variable domain (other parts from reference TRBV29-1 and TRBJ1-3): SAVISQKPSRDICQRGTSLTIQCQVDSQVTMMFWYRQQPGQSLTLIATANQGSEATYESGFVIDKFPISRPNLTFSTLTVSNMSPEDSSIYLCSVEMGNTIYFGEGSWLTVV.

The chain has TRBV2 and TRBJ1-6; TRBD1 aligns across 9 bases. Germline lookup yields CDR1 SNHLY and CDR2 FYNNEI. Trimming took 10 bases from V and 14 from J; bases not matched to a gene: 9. The CDR3 runs 12 residues. The CDR3 sequence: CATNLRDRALHF. The CDR3 DNA sequence: TGTGCCACTAACCTCCGGGACAGGGCCCTCCACTTT.

The rearrangement joins TRBV4-2 to TRBJ2-2; 7 nucleotides line up with TRBD2. Germline values: CDR1 LGHNA, CDR2 YNFKEQ. The CDR3 extends over 16 amino acids. Germline trimming cut 1 base from V and 3 bases from J; bases unmatched to any gene: 5. The CDR3 protein is CASSQVGLADTGELFF. CDR3 DNA: TGTGCCAGCAGCCAAGTGGGCCTAGCGGACACCGGGGAGCTGTTTTTT.

This rearrangement joins TRBV2 to TRBJ2-2; D is tentatively TRBD1 or TRBD2 (6 bases each). Deletions cut 4 bases from V and 5 bases from J, with 17 bases between. This CDR3 spans 16 amino acids. Germline-derived CDR1 and CDR2 are SNHLY and FYNNEI. CDR3 DNA: TGTGCCAGCAGTGTTTCCGAGGGGGGAAGTACCGGGGAGCTGTTTTTT. It is translated as CASSVSEGGSTGELFF.

Only one count was recorded for this clone. The chain recombines TRBV12-3 or TRBV12-4 with TRBJ2-2; D unclear. The CDR3 spans 11 residues. V was clipped by 3 bases and J by 6 bases, with 2 bases between them. The CDR3 region is CASSFPGELFF. DNA for the CDR3: TGTGCCAGCAGTTTCCCCGGGGAGCTGTTTTTT.

The chain joins TRBV12-3 or TRBV12-4 to TRBJ1-5; no reliable D call. V shed 8 bases and J shed 0 bases, with 8 bases lying between them. CDR3 size: 13 residues. The CDR3 loop is CASGRLSNQPQHF. The CDR3 DNA reads as TGTGCCAGCGGCAGACTTAGCAATCAGCCCCAGCATTTT.

This clone was observed once. This chain links TRBV6-4 with TRBJ2-7, with TRBD2 as a possible D gene (5 bases). The CDR3 runs to 14 residues. Per germline, CDR1 MRHNA and CDR2 SNTAGT. V shed 11 bases and J shed 3 bases, with 20 bases lying between them. CDR3 residues: CACPGLAPSYEQYV. CDR3 bases: TGTGCCTGCCCCGGGCTAGCTCCGAGCTACGAGCAGTACGTC.

The chain is built from TRBV6-2 or TRBV6-3 and TRBJ1-2; 12 nucleotides agree with TRBD1. The V segment lost 0 bases and the J segment 5 bases; nucleotides outside the gene matches: 4. Germline V gene sequence: CDR1 MNHEY, CDR2 SVGEGT. This CDR3 has 16 residues. CDR3: CASSYSGTGGAYGYTF. DNA of the CDR3: TGTGCCAGCAGTTACTCGGGGACAGGGGGCGCATATGGCTACACCTTC.

This sequence joins TRBV7-3 and TRBJ2-1; D is possibly TRBD2 (5 bases). This CDR3 contains 16 residues. V lost 5 bases to trimming and J lost 0 bases, with 14 bases between them. Germline V gene data show CDR1 as SGHTA and CDR2 as FQGTGA. The CDR3 nucleotides read TGTGCCAGCAGCCCTTTCGTGGGGAGCTCCTACAATGAGCAGTTCTTC. Residues: CASSPFVGSSYNEQFF.

The rearrangement links TRBV19 to TRBJ2-4; D tentatively fits TRBD1 or TRBD2 (5 bases each). V gave up 5 bases and J gave up 10 bases, with 15 bases separating them. The CDR3 length is 13 residues. Germline V gene data show CDR1 as LNHDA and CDR2 as SQIVND (reference sequence). DNA for the CDR3: TGTGCCAGTAGTTTCCGGGACCCTATTATTCAGTACTTC. Its translation: CASSFRDPIIQYF.